These 4 T cell receptor beta chains were all obtained from the same sample, sequenced in a study of T cell repertoires in cytomegalovirus infection. Using its own MiXCR run on the reads, TCRdb lists one record per CDR3 protein. The sample lists approximately 70,000 distinct CDR3 sequences, 20% to 25% seen once, with over 70% in the top ten. Their recognized antigens are unknown. The sample comprised PBMCs, sequenced either directly or after in vitro stimulation (not recorded which). All receptors derive from a human donor in good health (CMV status not recorded). Some clones in this sample may be carry-over from other donors' samples.

V gene TRBV2 combines with J gene TRBJ2-2; D might be TRBD1 (6 bases). Germline CDR1 reads SNHLY; CDR2 reads FYNNEI. This CDR3 region has 14 residues. V was cut by 2 bases and J by 5 bases, with 9 bases left in between. The CDR3 coding sequence is TGTGCCAGCAGTGAAAGGGGGTTTACCGGGGAGCTGTTTTTT. This encodes CASSERGFTGELFF. Complete variable domain (other parts from reference TRBV2 and TRBJ2-2): EPEVTQTPSHQVTQMGQEVILRCVPISNHLYFYWYRQILGQKVEFLVSFYNNEISEKSEIFDDQFSVERPDGSNFTLKIRSTKLEDSAMYFCASSERGFTGELFFGEGSRLTVL.

The chain recombines TRBV6-5 with TRBJ2-3; 7 bases are a match to TRBD2. This CDR3 comprises 16 residues. V gave up 2 bases and J gave up 2 bases; unmatched junction bases: 7. Germline assignment: CDR1 MNHEY and CDR2 SVGAGI. CDR3 protein: CASSYTPSGFTDTQYF. The CDR3 nucleotides read TGTGCCAGCAGTTACACCCCTAGCGGCTTCACAGATACGCAGTATTTT.

This clonotype was picked up a small number of times. This chain joins TRBV12-3 or TRBV12-4 and TRBJ2-1; TRBD2 matches at 9 bases. CDR3 length: 15 amino acids. V shed 5 bases and J 7 bases; nucleotides not matched to a gene: 9. CDR3 bases: TGTGCCAGCAGTCGCGGGGGGACTAGCCGGAATGAGCAGTTCTTC. It translates to CASSRGGTSRNEQFF.

This chain uses TRBV20-1 with TRBJ2-1; TRBD1 matches 9 bases. CDR1 and CDR2 from the germline V gene are DFQATT and SNEGSKA (reference sequence). This CDR3 has 15 amino acids. J lost 3 bases, V lost 0 bases, and 3 bases had no gene match. CDR3 residues: CSAREGQGIYNEQFF. The CDR3 bases are TGCAGTGCTAGAGAGGGACAGGGCATCTACAATGAGCAGTTCTTC.